This T cell receptor beta chain was retrieved from a study of cytomegalovirus exposure and HLA in healthy donors (TCRdb year 2017). Some background on the complete study: An earlier analysis of 587 of the donors reported under 300 Gb of sequence data and around 120 million unique TCR beta sequences obtained from approximately 180 million T cells. An early release that covered about 600 HLA-typed donors contained approximately 320 gigabases of sequencing data and tens of millions of unique TCR sequences. The genetic ancestry cluster associated with self-reported Caucasian donors included around 76% of the approximately 410 genotyped donors. The study was designed to test whether signatures of past pathogen exposure could be identified by cataloging public T cell receptors. Using immunosequencing, the study profiled T cell repertoires from 640 or so subjects and related those repertoires to cytomegalovirus serostatus. In addition to the first cohort of 650 to 800 subjects, a separate validation cohort of approximately 130 different subjects was used. To predict cytomegalovirus infection status, the study combined high-throughput TCR immunosequencing, statistical association of individual TCRs with disease status, and machine learning. To study patterns of TCR occurrence, a later analysis re-analyzed previously published TCR beta repertoires from around 660 donors and added high-resolution HLA genotyping. Rather than using new phenotypic data, the later analysis identified candidate immune exposures from TCR beta sequences and from how often those sequences occurred across donors. An earlier analysis of around 640 of the donors used high-throughput TCR beta sequencing to judge whether each TCR beta V gene segment behaved as functional or pseudogenic. Donor age, sex, ethnicity and CMV serostatus were collected together with the repertoire data. Genome-wide SNP genotypes for about 65% of the roughly 670 donors were used in a later genetic analysis, which treated that subset as a discovery cohort. Every repertoire in the discovery cohort had been generated on one and the same sequencing platform. HLA typing included class I and class II loci at four-digit resolution. The number of typed donors differed by locus: about 620-640 for A, B, C, DRB1 and DQB1; approximately 540 for DQA1; approximately 610 for DPA1; and approximately 450 for DPB1. Five DR-DQ haplotypes were handled as single units for association and clustering because linkage in the cohort was strong. Among 300 to 500 genotyped donors of the cohort, an average of about 220,000 unique TCR beta nucleotide sequences was sequenced per donor, of which roughly 17% were non-productive. What the authors observed across the whole study: At a false discovery rate of 0.05, a later analysis linked 16,951 TCR beta sequences to specific HLA alleles. Most TCR sequences were observed very rarely across donors, whereas some public TCRs were present in many individuals. Most CMV-associated TCR beta chains appeared to be HLA-restricted in a later analysis, and the HLA associations seemed to be driven largely by CMV exposure. In a later analysis, the rate of TCR association differed among HLA loci, with DRB1 alleles having the most associated TCRs and HLA-C alleles having the fewest. The presence/absence analyses assumed that sequencing depth was roughly uniform across donors, and that assumption may not be true. A few of the identified cytomegalovirus-associated TCR beta chains were confirmed in vitro to be specific for cytomegalovirus antigens. A further reported finding was that TCR beta sequences accurately predicted the HLA-A and HLA-B alleles for most subjects in the first cohort. An association between a missense DCLRE1C variant and V-gene and J-gene trimming of TCR beta chains was found in a later genetic analysis and replicated in an independent cohort. The sequencing pipeline was judged likely to have produced a cluster of highly shared sequence variants as a technical artifact. The authors suggested that the approach could potentially be extended to other disease states and immunological phenotypes. Because HLA typing was unavailable for some donors at each locus, only the typed subset was used in association tests. A total of around 150 TCR beta chains were listed by the study as associated with cytomegalovirus. This cohort had only TCR beta chains sequenced, and the lack of alpha or paired-chain data limited which features could be detected. The classifier was reported to diagnose cytomegalovirus status with high specificity and sensitivity in both the original and validation cohorts. Broadly in line with IMGT annotations, most TCR beta V segments showed up in productive rearrangements about 87% or about 30% of the time in an earlier analysis of several hundred of the donors. Compared with equally common non-associated chains, HLA-associated TCR beta chains in a later analysis were more clonally expanded and had lower generation probabilities. When HLA alleles, especially DR and DQ, strongly co-occurred, attributing TCR associations to individual alleles was difficult. In a later genetic analysis, fewer N-insertions in productive TCRs were reported among donors in an Asian-associated ancestry cluster than the roughly 700-donor mean. Because counts were too low, about 18 rarely observed V segments, including chromosome 9 orphons, were excluded from the earlier analysis of several hundred of the donors. Linkage disequilibrium might explain the correlated functional status among segregating V segments, but an unknown experimental factor could not be excluded. Immune exposure information for the cohort was limited to CMV serostatus. A later analysis reported that several top co-occurrence clusters appeared linked to parvovirus B19, influenza, CMV and Epstein-Barr virus.

Library construction relied on the immunoSEQ multiplex PCR assay. For the multiplex PCR, a mixture combining 60 forward primers for TCR Vbeta segments and 13 reverse primers for TCR Jbeta segments was used. The CDR3 region of rearranged TCR beta genes was amplified from genomic DNA by a multiplex PCR assay. On the Illumina HiSeq System, the amplified TCR beta libraries were sequenced as 87-base-pair reads. Regarding the original processing steps: In a later analysis, approximately 74 million unique TCR beta chains were counted across the approximately 640 repertoires, and approximately 9.9 million of these chains were shared by at least two donors. Raw reads were error-corrected and collapsed into unique sequences by a nearest-neighbor algorithm in which closely related sequences were merged to remove PCR and sequencing errors. CDR3 sequences were aligned to IMGT reference sequences to assign V, D and J gene segments. For a sequence to be retained, a match of at least six nucleotides was required to both a V gene segment and a J gene segment. Rearrangements were classified as productive when the CDR3 lacked stop codons and remained in frame with V and J, and all other rearrangements were classified as non-productive. Following IMGT convention, CDR3 was defined as the stretch from the second conserved V-encoded cysteine up to the conserved J-encoded phenylalanine. Sequences without an unambiguous match to a single V gene segment were excluded from the earlier analysis of over 500 of the donors. In an earlier analysis of approximately 560 of the donors, a V segment was called functional when productive rearrangements were above 56.7%, and segregating when the standard deviation between donors exceeded 5%. A statistical classification framework was developed to diagnose cytomegalovirus status using the catalog of TCR beta chain sequences. In a later analysis, V and J genes were assigned by comparing TCR nucleotide sequences against IMGT/GENE-DB human TR gene sequences. A later analysis assigned CDR3 sequences and most-parsimonious VDJ recombination scenarios with the TCRdist pipeline. In a later analysis, every TCR beta chain was defined by the combination of its CDR3 amino acid sequence and its V-gene family, and reads without a unique V-gene family were dropped. In a later analysis, 500 to 700 highly shared, low-generation-probability nucleotide sequences were removed to address suspected cross-contamination and a sequencing artifact. In a later analysis, a clonal expansion index for each public chain was calculated from normalized within-repertoire ranks of inferred template counts. In a later analysis, generation probabilities were computed using a VDJ recombination model fitted to out-of-frame rearrangements, and the results were checked against IGoR. Hypergeometric tests were used in a later analysis to score TCR-TCR, TCR-HLA and TCR-CMV co-occurrence, with a repertoire-size bias correction applied to the TCR pairs. To estimate false discovery rates, a later analysis permuted the HLA or CMV assignments 20 times. A later analysis grouped co-occurring TCRs with DBSCAN, adding TCRdist sequence similarity when clustering within HLA-allele-positive subsets. Repertoires with fewer than 30,000 or more than 120,000 public chains, plus five repertoires with anomalous nucleotide sharing, were excluded from co-occurrence clustering. TCRdb mirrors the immuneACCESS table, restricted to in-frame sequences. Some clones are absent from its copies; in checked studies, under half trace to an unresolved V gene, and the reason for the others is unknown. The V and J calls and clone size were taken over from that table, and D and trimming were inferred from the DNA. The sample table holds about 160,000 clones, of which about 80% were seen once. The leading ten clones occupy less than 4.5% of the sample.

To note about this clone: Its antigen specificity is not known. No base quality information exists; no much larger clone differs at one position.

The cohort consisted of approximately 690 healthy bone marrow donors. At the time of sampling, every cohort member was nominally healthy, though immune exposures that went unrecorded were likely present. The donor was CMV seropositive and was included in the group of 250 to 300 seropositive cohort members. Every donor gave a peripheral blood sample, and the peripheral blood mononuclear cells from that sample were used for TCR beta sequencing. The Qiagen DNeasy Blood Extraction Kit was used to extract genomic DNA from the blood cell samples. This receptor was taken from a man aged 30 to 39 in good health and CMV-seropositive. The sample was PBMCs.

The nucleotide sequence is given as TGTGCCAGCAGCGTAGCTACAGGGACAGGTTCTTTCTACGAGCAGTACTTC. It specifies CASSVATGTGSFYEQYF. This chain is built from TRBV9 and TRBJ2-7; 8 junctional bases match TRBD1. Trimming leaves V shorter by 0 bases and J shorter by 3 bases, with the junction holding 11 bases beyond the gene matches. From the germline V gene, CDR1 is SGDLS and CDR2 is YYNGEE. The CDR3 runs 17 residues from the cysteine to the phenylalanine. Only the CDR3 portion is preserved as DNA: 51 bases, with reading frame beginning at the first base.